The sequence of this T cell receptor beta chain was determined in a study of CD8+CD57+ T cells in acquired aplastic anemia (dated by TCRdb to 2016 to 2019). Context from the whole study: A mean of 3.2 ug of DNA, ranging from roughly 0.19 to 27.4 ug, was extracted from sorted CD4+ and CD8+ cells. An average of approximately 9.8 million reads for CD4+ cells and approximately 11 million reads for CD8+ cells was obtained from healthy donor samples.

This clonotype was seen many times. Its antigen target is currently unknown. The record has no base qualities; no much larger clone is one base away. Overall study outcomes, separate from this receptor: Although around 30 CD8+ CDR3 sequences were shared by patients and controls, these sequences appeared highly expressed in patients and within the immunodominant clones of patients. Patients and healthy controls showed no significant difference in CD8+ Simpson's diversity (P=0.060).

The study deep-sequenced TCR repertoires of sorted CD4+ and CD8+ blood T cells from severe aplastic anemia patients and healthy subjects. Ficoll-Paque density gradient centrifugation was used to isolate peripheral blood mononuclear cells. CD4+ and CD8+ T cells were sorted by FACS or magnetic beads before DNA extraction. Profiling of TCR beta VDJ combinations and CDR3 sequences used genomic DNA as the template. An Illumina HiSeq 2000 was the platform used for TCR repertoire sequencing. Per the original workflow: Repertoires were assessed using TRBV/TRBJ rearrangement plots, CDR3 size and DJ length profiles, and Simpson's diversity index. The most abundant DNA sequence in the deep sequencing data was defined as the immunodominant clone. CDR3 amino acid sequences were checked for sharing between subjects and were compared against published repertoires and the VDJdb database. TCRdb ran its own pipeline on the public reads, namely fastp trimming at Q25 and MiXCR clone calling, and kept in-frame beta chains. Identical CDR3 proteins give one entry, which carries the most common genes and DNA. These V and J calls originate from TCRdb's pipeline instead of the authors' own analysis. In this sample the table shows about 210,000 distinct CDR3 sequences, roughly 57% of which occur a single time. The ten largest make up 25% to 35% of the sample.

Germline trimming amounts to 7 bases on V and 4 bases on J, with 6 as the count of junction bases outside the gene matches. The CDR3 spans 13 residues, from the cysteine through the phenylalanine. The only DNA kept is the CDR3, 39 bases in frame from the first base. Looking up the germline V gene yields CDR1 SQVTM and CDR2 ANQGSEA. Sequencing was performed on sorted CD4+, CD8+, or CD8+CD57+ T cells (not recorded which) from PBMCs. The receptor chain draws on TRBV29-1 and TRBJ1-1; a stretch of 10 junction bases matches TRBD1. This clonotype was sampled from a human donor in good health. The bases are TGCAGCGCCCTGACAGGGGGCCTCACTGAAGCTTTCTTT. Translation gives CSALTGGLTEAFF.